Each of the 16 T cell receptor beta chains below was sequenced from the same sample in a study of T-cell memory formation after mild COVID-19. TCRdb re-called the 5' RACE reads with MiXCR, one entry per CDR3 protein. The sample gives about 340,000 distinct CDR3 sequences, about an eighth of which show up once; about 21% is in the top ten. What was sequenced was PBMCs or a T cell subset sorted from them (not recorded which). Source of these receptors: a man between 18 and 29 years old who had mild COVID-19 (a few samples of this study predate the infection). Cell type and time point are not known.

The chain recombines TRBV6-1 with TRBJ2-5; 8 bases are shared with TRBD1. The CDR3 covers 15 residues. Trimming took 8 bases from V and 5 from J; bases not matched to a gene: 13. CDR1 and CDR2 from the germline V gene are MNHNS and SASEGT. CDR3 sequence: CASAQWQGAGETQYF. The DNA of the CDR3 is TGTGCCAGCGCACAGTGGCAGGGGGCGGGGGAGACCCAGTACTTC.

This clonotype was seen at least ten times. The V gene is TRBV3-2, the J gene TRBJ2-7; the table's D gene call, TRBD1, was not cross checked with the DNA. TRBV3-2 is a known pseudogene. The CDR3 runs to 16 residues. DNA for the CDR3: TGTGCCAGCAGCCAAGATATGGCGGGGCTCATAGTCGAGCAGTACTTC. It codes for CASSQDMAGLIVEQYF.

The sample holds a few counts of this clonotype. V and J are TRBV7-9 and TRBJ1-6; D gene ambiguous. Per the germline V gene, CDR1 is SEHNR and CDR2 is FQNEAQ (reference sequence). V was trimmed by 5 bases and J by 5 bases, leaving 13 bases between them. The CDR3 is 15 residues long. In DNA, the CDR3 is TGTGCCAGCAGCCTCGGTGCGGTCAATAATTCACCCCTCCACTTT. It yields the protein CASSLGAVNNSPLHF.

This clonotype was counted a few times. CDR3 loop: CASSEDRAGNTIYF. The CDR3 nucleotides are TGTGCCAGCAGCGAGGACAGGGCTGGAAACACCATATATTTT. V usage is TRBV7-6 and J usage is TRBJ1-3; 8 bases map to TRBD1. V dropped 5 bases and J dropped 2; count of bases not matched to a gene: 2. The V gene's germline CDR1 is SGHVS and CDR2 FNYEAQ. There are 14 residues in the CDR3.

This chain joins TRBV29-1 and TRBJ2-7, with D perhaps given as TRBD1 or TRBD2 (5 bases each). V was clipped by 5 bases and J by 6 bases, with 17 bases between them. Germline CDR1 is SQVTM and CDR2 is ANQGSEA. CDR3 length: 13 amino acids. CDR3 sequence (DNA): TGCAGCGTTCGGATGGAGAGGGGAACCGAGCAGTACTTC. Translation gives CSVRMERGTEQYF.

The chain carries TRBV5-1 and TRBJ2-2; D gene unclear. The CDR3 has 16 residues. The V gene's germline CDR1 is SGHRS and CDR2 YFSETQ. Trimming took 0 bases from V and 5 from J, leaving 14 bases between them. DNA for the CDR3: TGCGCCAGCAGCTTGGAAAAAAGTCCGAGGACCGGGGAGCTGTTTTTT. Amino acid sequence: CASSLEKSPRTGELFF.

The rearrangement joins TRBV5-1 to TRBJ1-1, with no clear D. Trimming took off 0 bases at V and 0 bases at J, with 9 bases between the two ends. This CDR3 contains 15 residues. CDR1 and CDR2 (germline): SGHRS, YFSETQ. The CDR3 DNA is TGCGCCAGCAGCTTGGCCGTAGGTCTGAACACTGAAGCTTTCTTT. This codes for CASSLAVGLNTEAFF.

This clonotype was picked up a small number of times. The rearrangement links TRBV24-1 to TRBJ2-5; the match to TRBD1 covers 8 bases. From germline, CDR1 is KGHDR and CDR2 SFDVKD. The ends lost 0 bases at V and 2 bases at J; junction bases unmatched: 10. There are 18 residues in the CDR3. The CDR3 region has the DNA TGTGCCACCAGTGATTTGCCGGGGACAGGAGACTATCAAGAGACCCAGTACTTC. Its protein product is CATSDLPGTGDYQETQYF.

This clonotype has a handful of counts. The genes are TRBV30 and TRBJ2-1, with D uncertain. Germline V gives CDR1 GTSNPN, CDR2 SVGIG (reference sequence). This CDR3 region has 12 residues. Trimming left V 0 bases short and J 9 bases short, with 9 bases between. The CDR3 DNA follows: TGTGCCTGGAGTGTAAGGGAAACTGAGCAGTTCTTC. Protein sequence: CAWSVRETEQFF.

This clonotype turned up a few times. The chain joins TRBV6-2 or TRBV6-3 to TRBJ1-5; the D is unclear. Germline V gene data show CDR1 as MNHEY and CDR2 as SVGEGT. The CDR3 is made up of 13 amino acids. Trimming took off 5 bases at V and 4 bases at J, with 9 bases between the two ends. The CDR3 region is CASSGFGNQPQHF. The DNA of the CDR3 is TGTGCCAGCAGTGGTTTTGGAAATCAGCCCCAGCATTTT.

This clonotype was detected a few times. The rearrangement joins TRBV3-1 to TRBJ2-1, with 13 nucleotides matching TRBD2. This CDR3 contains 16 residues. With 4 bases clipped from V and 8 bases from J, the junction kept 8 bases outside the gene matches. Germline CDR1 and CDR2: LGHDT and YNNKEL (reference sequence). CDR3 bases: TGTGCCAGCAGCCTAGCCGGGACTAGCGGGGACTATGAGCAGTTCTTC. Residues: CASSLAGTSGDYEQFF.

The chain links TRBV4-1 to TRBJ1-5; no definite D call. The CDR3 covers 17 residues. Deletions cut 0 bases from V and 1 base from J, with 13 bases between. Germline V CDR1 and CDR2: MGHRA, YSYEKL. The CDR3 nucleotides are TGCGCCAGCAGCCAAGAGGCAGACGGGGTCAGCAATCAGCCCCAGCATTTT. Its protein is CASSQEADGVSNQPQHF.

This CDR3 reads CASWWGAFGTEAFF. The CDR3 DNA is TGTGCCTCCTGGTGGGGGGCCTTTGGGACTGAAGCTTTCTTT. The chain is built from TRBV27 and TRBJ1-1; TRBD1 is a possible D gene (6 bases). Germline CDR1 and CDR2: MNHEY and SMNVEV (reference sequence). The CDR3 totals 14 residues. Trimming removed 11 bases from V and 5 bases from J, with 21 bases in between.

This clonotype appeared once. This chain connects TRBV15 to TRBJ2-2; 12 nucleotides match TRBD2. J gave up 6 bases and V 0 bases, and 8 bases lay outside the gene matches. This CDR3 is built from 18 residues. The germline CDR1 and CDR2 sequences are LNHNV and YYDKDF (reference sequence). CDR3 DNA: TGTGCCACCAGCAGAGATTGGCTAGCGGGAGGGCCATCCGGGGAGCTGTTTTTT. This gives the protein CATSRDWLAGGPSGELFF. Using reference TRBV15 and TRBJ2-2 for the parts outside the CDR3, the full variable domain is DAMVIQNPRYQVTQFGKPVTLSCSQTLNHNVMYWYQQKSSQAPKLLFHYYDKDFNNEADTPDNFQSRRPNTSFCFLDIRSPGLGDTAMYLCATSRDWLAGGPSGELFFGEGSRLTVL.

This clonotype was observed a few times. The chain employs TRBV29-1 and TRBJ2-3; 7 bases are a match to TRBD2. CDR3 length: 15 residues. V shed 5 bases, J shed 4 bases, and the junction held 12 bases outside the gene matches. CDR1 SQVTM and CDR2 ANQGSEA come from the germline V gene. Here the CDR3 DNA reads TGCAGCGTTTCTCTGACTAGGGGAGGGGCAGATACGCAGTATTTT. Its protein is CSVSLTRGGADTQYF.

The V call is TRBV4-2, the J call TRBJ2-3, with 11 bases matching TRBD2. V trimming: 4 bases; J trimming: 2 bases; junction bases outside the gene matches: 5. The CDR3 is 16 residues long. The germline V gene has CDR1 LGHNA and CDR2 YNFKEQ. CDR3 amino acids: CASSRGLAADTDTQYF. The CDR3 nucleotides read TGTGCCAGCAGCCGGGGACTAGCGGCGGACACAGATACGCAGTATTTT.